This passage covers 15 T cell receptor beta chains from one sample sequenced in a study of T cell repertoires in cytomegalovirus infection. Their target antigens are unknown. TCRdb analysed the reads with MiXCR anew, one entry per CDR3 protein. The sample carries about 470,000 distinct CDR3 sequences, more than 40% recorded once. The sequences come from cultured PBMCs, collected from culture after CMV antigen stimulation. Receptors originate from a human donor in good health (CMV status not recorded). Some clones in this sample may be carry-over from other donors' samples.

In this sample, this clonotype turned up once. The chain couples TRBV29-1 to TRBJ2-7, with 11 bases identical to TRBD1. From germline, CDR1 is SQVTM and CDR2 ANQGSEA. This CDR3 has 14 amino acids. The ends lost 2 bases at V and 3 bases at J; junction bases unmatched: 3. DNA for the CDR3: TGCAGCGTTGAACTGGGACAGGGGGACTACGAGCAGTACTTC. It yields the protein CSVELGQGDYEQYF.

The CDR3 bases are TGTGCCAGCCAGGAAGGGACAGAGAATGAAAAACTGTTTTTT. Amino acids: CASQEGTENEKLFF. The chain combines TRBV28 with TRBJ1-4; 7 bases are shared with TRBD1. The V gene's germline CDR1 is MDHEN and CDR2 SYDVKM. CDR3 length: 14 amino acids. The V segment lost 8 bases and the J segment 5 bases; nucleotides outside the gene matches: 8.

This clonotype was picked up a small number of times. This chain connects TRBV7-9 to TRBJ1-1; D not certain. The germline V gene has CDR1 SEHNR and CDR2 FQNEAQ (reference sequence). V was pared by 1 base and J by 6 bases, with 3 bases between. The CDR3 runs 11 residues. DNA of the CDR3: TGTGCCAGCAGCTTAGTACCTGAAGCTTTCTTT. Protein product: CASSLVPEAFF. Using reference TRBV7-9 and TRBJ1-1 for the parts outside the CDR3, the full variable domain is DTGVSQNPRHKITKRGQNVTFRCDPISEHNRLYWYRQTLGQGPEFLTYFQNEAQLEKSRLLSDRFSAERPKGSFSTLEIQRTEQGDSAMYLCASSLVPEAFFGQGTRLTVV.

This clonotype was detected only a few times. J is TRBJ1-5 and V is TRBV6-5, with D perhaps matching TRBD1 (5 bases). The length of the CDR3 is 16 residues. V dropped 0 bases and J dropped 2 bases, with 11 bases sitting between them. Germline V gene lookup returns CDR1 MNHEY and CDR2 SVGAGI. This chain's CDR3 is CASSYSRGVGNQPQHF. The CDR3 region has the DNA TGTGCCAGCAGTTACTCGCGGGGCGTCGGCAATCAGCCCCAGCATTTT.

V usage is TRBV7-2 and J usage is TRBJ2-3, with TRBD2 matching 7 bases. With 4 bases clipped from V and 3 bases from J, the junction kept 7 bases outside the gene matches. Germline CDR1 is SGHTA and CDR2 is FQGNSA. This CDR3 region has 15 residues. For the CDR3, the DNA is TGTGCCAGCAGCTCCCGCCGGGGGGAGACAGATACGCAGTATTTT. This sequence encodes CASSSRRGETDTQYF.

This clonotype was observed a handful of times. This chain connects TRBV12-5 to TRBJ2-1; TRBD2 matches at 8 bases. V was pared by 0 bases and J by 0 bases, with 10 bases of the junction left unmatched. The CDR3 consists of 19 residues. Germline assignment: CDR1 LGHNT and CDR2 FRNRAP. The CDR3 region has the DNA TGTGCTAGTGGTTTGGTAGTTACCGGGGGGGCGGGCTCCTACAATGAGCAGTTCTTC. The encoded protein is CASGLVVTGGAGSYNEQFF.

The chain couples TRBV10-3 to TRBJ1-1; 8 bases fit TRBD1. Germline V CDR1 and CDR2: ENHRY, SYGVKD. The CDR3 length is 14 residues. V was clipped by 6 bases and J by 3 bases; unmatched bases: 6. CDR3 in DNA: TGTGCCATCAGCCGACAGGGGTTCGACACTGAAGCTTTCTTT. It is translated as CAISRQGFDTEAFF.

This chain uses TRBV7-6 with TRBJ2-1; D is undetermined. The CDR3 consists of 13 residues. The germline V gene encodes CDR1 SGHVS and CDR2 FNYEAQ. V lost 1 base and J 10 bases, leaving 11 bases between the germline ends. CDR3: CASSLGSSGEQFF. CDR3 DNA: TGTGCCAGCAGCTTAGGTTCCTCAGGAGAGCAGTTCTTC. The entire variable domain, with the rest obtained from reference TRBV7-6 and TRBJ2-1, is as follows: GAGVSQSPRYKVTKRGQDVALRCDPISGHVSLYWYRQALGQGPEFLTYFNYEAQQDKSGLPNDRFSAERPEGSISTLTIQRTEQRDSAMYRCASSLGSSGEQFFGPGTRLTVL.

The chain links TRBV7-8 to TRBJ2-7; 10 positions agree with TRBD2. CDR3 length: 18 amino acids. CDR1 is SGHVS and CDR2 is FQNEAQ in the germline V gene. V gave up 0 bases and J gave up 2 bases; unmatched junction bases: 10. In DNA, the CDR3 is TGTGCCAGCAGCTTAGCGGGGGTAGCGGGGGGCTTAGCCTACGAGCAGTACTTC. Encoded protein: CASSLAGVAGGLAYEQYF.

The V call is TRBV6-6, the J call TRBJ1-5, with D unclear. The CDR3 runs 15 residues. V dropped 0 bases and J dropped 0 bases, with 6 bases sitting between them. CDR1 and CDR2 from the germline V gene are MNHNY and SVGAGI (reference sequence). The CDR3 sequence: CASSYSRDSNQPQHF. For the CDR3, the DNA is TGTGCCAGCAGTTACTCCCGAGATAGCAATCAGCCCCAGCATTTT.

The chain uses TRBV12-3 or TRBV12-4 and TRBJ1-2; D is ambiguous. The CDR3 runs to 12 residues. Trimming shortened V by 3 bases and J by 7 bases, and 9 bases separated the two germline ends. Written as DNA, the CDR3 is TGTGCCAGCAGTTTCGCCGAGATTGGCTACACCTTC. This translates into CASSFAEIGYTF.

The CDR3 here is CSARDFQGAEETQYF. The DNA of the CDR3 is TGCAGTGCTAGAGATTTCCAGGGGGCCGAAGAGACCCAGTACTTC. The chain couples TRBV20-1 to TRBJ2-5; TRBD1 matches 8 bases. Germline V gene sequence: CDR1 DFQATT, CDR2 SNEGSKA (reference sequence). The CDR3 extends over 15 amino acids. Germline trimming cut 0 bases from V and 3 bases from J; bases unmatched to any gene: 6.

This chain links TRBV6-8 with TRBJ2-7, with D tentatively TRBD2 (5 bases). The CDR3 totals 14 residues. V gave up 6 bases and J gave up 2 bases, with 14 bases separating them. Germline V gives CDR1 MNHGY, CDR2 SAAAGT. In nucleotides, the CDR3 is TGTGCCAGCAGCCCACTGGGAGAAGCCTACGAGCAGTACTTC. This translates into CASSPLGEAYEQYF.

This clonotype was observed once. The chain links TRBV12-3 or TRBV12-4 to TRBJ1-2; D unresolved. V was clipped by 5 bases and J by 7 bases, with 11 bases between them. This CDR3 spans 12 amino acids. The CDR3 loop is CASSGRSLGYTF. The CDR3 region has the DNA TGTGCCAGCAGTGGACGGTCGCTTGGCTACACCTTC.

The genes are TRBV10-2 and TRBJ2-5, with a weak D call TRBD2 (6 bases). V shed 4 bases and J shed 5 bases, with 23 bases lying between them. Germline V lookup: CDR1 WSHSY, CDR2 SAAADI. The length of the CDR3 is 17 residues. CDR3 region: CASSVRTGGPRGETQYF. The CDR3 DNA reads TGCGCCAGCAGTGTGAGGACCGGGGGTCCGCGTGGGGAGACCCAGTACTTC.